The T cell receptor (beta chain) described here comes from a study of OX40 agonist ivuxolimab in advanced cancers. Germline lookup yields CDR1 SGHDN and CDR2 FVKESK. This CDR3 comprises 15 residues. V lost 4 bases and J lost 0; bases outside the gene matches: 5. About this clone: Its matching antigen is unknown.

Blood samples were obtained at baseline, cycle 4 day 1, and cycle 7 day 1. General study findings and limits: Among the lowest peripheral clonal expansion occurred in 0.1-3.0 mg/kg partial responders. Certain nonresponders likewise exhibited a low normalized T-cell clonal expansion.

The repertoire was sequenced with immunoSEQ multiplex PCR; TCRdb's copy has only in-frame clones and lacks some. In the table there are 75,000 or so clones, 84% of which are singletons. V gene TRBV14 combines with J gene TRBJ2-5; 7 bases fit TRBD1. Here the sequenced sample was CD4+ or CD8+ T cells sorted from blood, taken in a trial of the OX40 agonist ivuxolimab. This sequence was found in an adult with an advanced solid tumor such as melanoma, head and neck, liver or kidney cancer. CDR3 sequence (DNA): TGTGCCAGCAGCCCCGGGACAGTGTACCAAGAGACCCAGTACTTC. This translates into CASSPGTVYQETQYF.